The 3 T cell receptor beta chains below come from one sample, sequenced in a study of blood T cell repertoires in COVID-19 (dated by TCRdb to about 2020). Library preparation used the immunoSEQ multiplex PCR assay. Imported from immuneACCESS, the table was reduced by TCRdb to in-frame sequences with V and J called. These copies leave out some clones; in studies compared against another copy, an unresolved V gene accounts for under half, and the cause of the remainder is not known. The sample contains under 200,000 clones, 86% of them found a single time. Approximately 11% of the sample rests with the top ten. Sequenced sample: peripheral blood. The receptors were gathered from a woman aged 55-69 years with COVID-19, enrolled during active disease.

The chain employs TRBV15 and TRBJ2-3, with a possible D match to TRBD1 (6 bases). The V gene lost 3 bases and the J gene lost 0 bases, with 13 bases spanning the gap. The CDR3 sequence is 16 residues long. Germline V gene data show CDR1 as LNHNV and CDR2 as YYDKDF (reference sequence). CDR3 protein: CATSREGGASTDTQYF. The CDR3 region has the DNA TGTGCCACCAGCAGGGAAGGGGGAGCTAGCACAGATACGCAGTATTTT.

This clone has more than one count but fewer than ten. The genes are TRBV13 and TRBJ2-7; weak D call: TRBD1 (5 bases). Trimming took off 5 bases at V and 2 bases at J, with 22 bases between the two ends. Per germline, CDR1 PRHDT and CDR2 FYEKMQ (reference sequence). This CDR3 has 17 amino acids. This CDR3 reads CASSVETAEFCTYEQYF. CDR3 nucleotide sequence: TGTGCCAGCAGCGTAGAGACAGCTGAATTTTGTACCTACGAGCAGTACTTC.

V is TRBV5-1 and J is TRBJ2-7; 9 bases line up with TRBD1. Germline V gene lookup returns CDR1 SGHRS and CDR2 YFSETQ. The length of the CDR3 is 15 residues. The V gene end was trimmed by 5 bases and the J gene end by 1 base; junction bases not matched to a gene: 7. CDR3 nucleotide sequence: TGCGCCAGCAGTACGGACAGGGGTATTTCCTACGAGCAGTACTTC. Translating it yields CASSTDRGISYEQYF.